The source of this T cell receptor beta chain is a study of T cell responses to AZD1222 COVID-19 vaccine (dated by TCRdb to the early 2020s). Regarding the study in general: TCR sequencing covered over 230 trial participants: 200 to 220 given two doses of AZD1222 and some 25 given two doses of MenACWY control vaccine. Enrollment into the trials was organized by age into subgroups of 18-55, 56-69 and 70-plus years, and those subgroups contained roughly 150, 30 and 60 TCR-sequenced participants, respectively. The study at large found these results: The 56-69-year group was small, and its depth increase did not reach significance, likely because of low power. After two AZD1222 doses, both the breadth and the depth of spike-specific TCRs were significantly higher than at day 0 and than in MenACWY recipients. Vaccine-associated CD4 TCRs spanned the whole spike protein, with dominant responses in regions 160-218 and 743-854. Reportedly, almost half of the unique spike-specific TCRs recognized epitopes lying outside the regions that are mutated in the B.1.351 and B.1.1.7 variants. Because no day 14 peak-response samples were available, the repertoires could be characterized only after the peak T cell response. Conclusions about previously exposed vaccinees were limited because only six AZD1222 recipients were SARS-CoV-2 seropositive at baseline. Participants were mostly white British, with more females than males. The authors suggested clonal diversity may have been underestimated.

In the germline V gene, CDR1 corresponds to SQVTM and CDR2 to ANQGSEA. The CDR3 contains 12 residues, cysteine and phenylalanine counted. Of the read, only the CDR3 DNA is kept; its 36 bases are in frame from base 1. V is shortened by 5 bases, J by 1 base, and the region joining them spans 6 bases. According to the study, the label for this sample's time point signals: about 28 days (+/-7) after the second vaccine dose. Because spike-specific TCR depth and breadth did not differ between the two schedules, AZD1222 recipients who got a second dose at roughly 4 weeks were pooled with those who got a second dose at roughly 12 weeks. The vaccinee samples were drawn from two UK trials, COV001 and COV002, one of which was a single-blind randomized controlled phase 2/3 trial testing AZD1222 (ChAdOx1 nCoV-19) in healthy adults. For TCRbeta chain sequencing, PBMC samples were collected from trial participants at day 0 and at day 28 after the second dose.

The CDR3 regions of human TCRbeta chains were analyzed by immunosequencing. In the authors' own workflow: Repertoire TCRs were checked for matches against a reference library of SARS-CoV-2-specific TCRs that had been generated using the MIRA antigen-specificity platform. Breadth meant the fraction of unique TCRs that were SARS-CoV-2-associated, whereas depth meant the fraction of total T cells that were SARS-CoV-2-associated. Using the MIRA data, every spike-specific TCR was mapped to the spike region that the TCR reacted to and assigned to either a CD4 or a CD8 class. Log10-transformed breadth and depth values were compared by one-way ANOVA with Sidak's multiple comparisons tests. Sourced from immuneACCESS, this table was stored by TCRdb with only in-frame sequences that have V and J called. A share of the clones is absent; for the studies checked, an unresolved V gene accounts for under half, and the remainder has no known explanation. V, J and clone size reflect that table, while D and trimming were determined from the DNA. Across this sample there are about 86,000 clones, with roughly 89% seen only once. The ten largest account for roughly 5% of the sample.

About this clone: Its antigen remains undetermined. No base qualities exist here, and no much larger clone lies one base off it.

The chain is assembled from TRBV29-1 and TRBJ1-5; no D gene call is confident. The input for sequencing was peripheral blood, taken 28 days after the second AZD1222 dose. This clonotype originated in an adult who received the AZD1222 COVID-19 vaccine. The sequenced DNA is TGCAGCGTTCAACTGAGCAATCAGCCCCAGCATTTT. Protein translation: CSVQLSNQPQHF. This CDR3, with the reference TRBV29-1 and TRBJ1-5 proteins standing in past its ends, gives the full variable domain SAVISQKPSRDICQRGTSLTIQCQVDSQVTMMFWYRQQPGQSLTLIATANQGSEATYESGFVIDKFPISRPNLTFSTLTVSNMSPEDSSIYLCSVQLSNQPQHFGDGTRLSIL.